Listed below are T cell receptor beta chains from one sample, sequenced in a study of identical twins. TCRdb re-called the 5' RACE reads with MiXCR, one entry per CDR3 protein. This table holds 1.5 million to 2 million distinct CDR3 sequences, about 32% found once. Material: cord blood. The origin of the receptors is a newborn girl in good health. CDR3s include the opening cysteine and the closing phenylalanine or tryptophan. A D gene is named only where the DNA matches it firmly. Not every row has a clone size; where given, it reads once, few, many or a size class.

abundance,j_gene,v_gene,d_gene,CDR3nt,CDR3aa
.,TRBJ2-1,TRBV27,.,TGTGCCAGCAGTTCAGTCCCAGCGGGCAGCTCCTACAATGAGCAGTTCTTC,CASSSVPAGSSYNEQFF
few,TRBJ1-6,TRBV28,TRBD1,TGTGCCAGCAGTTTAATGGGACAGGGGATTTCACCCCTCCACTTT,CASSLMGQGISPLHF
.,TRBJ2-6,TRBV20-1,.,TGCAGTGCTAGCGGCAGGGGGGCTGGGGCCAACGTCCTGACTTTC,CSASGRGAGANVLTF
few,TRBJ1-2,TRBV25-1,.,TGTGCCAGCAGAGCATCAGGGGTCTATGGCTACACCTTC,CASRASGVYGYTF
few,TRBJ2-5,TRBV5-1,.,TGCGCCAGCAGCTTGGCTGACGGAGGGACAGAGACCCAGTACTTC,CASSLADGGTETQYF
few,TRBJ2-6,TRBV5-1,.,TGCGCCAGCAGCTTGGAGGCGTACTCTGGGGCCAACGTCCTGACTTTC,CASSLEAYSGANVLTF
.,TRBJ1-5,TRBV20-1,TRBD1,TGCAGTGCTAGCGCCGGGACAGGGACGCAGCCCCAGCATTTT,CSASAGTGTQPQHF
.,TRBJ1-1,TRBV30,.,TGTGCCTGGAGAGGCAGGAGAATGAACACTGAAGCTTTCTTT,CAWRGRRMNTEAFF
many,TRBJ2-1,TRBV29-1,.,TGCAGCGTTGAAGTTAGGTCTACTCATGAGCAGTTCTTC,CSVEVRSTHEQFF
few,TRBJ2-3,TRBV15,.,TGTGCCACCAGCAGATCAATCGGTGATACGCAGTATTTT,CATSRSIGDTQYF
few,TRBJ2-3,TRBV21-1,.,TGTGCCAGCACTTCGAAAGGGGCGGGGGCTAGCACAGATACGCAGTATTTT,CASTSKGAGASTDTQYF
.,TRBJ1-2,TRBV6-5,.,TGTGCCAGCAGCGCCGGGCCCTCTTTCTATGGCTACACCTTC,CASSAGPSFYGYTF
.,TRBJ1-3,TRBV6-1,.,TGTGCCAGCAGCGGACAGTCTGGAAACACCATATATTTT,CASSGQSGNTIYF
few,TRBJ2-2,TRBV13,.,TGTGCCAGCAGCCACGAGCGGGACAAAACCAACACCGGGGAGCTGTTTTTT,CASSHERDKTNTGELFF
few,TRBJ1-1,TRBV20-1,.,TGCAGTGTACAGGATTGGAGAAACACTGAAGCTTTCTTT,CSVQDWRNTEAFF
.,TRBJ1-2,TRBV28,.,TGTGCCAGCAGTTTCTGGACAGAAACACAGAACTATGGCTACACCTTC,CASSFWTETQNYGYTF
.,TRBJ2-1,TRBV27,TRBD2,TGTGCCAGCAGTTTAAGTGGGGCTAGCGGGAGAAATGAGCAGTTCTTC,CASSLSGASGRNEQFF
few,TRBJ1-2,TRBV6-1,TRBD1,TGTGCCAGCACCGACAGGGCTCGTGGCCACACCTTC,CASTDRARGHTF
few,TRBJ1-4,TRBV27,.,TGTGCCAGCAGTTTTAGGACAGCCGAAAAACTGTTTTTT,CASSFRTAEKLFF
once,TRBJ2-5,TRBV7-8,.,TGTGCCAGCAGCTTTGAGATGCTGGATACCACTAATGAGCAGTACTTC,CASSFEMLDTTNEQYF
.,TRBJ2-5,TRBV20-1,.,TGCAGTGCTCGGGACTTCGGGCAAGTAGAGACCCAGTACTTC,CSARDFGQVETQYF
.,TRBJ1-1,TRBV20-1,.,TGCAGTGCTCCCGCGGCTGAAGCTTTCTTT,CSAPAAEAFF
few,TRBJ2-7,TRBV14,.,TGTGCCAGCAGCCAAATCAGGATGGGCCGAACCTACGAGCAGTACTTC,CASSQIRMGRTYEQYF
many,TRBJ2-3,TRBV29-1,TRBD2,TGCAGCCCCGAGGAGGGACTAGCGGGAGATACGCAGTATTTT,CSPEEGLAGDTQYF
.,TRBJ2-1,TRBV5-6,TRBD2,TGTGCCAGCAGCCTCCTCGGGGGGGGTATTTCCTACAATGAGCAGTTCTTC,CASSLLGGGISYNEQFF
many,TRBJ2-7,TRBV28,.,TGTGCCAGCGGGGAGGGGGTGCTTTCCTACGAGCAGTACTTC,CASGEGVLSYEQYF
few,TRBJ2-5,TRBV12-3/TRBV12-4,TRBD1,TGTGCCAGCCGGACAGGGGCGGTGGAAAAGACCCAGTACTTC,CASRTGAVEKTQYF
.,TRBJ1-5,TRBV28,.,TGTGCCAGCAGTTTGTTAAGGGTCGGTGGCAATCAGCCCCAGAATTTT,CASSLLRVGGNQPQNF
.,TRBJ1-1,TRBV9,TRBD1,TGTGCCAGCAGCAAGCGCGGGACAGGGGACACTGAAGCTTTCTTT,CASSKRGTGDTEAFF
.,TRBJ2-1,TRBV12-5,.,TGTGCTAGTGCCCTCCCAGGGGCGGCGTACAATGAGCAGTTCTTC,CASALPGAAYNEQFF
once,TRBJ2-7,TRBV4-2,.,TGTGCCAGCAGCCATGGCCGGGTGAGGCCCTCCTACGAGCAGTACTTC,CASSHGRVRPSYEQYF
.,TRBJ1-2,TRBV19,.,TGTGCCAGTAGTATAGGGGACCGCAACTATGGCTACACCTTC,CASSIGDRNYGYTF
.,TRBJ2-5,TRBV18,.,TGTGCCAGCTCACCAATCGGGACGGAAGAGACCCAGTACTTC,CASSPIGTEETQYF
.,TRBJ1-1,TRBV28,TRBD1,TGTGCCAGCAGTTTTCAGGGGGCGCGATTTGGAACTGTAGCTTTCTTT,CASSFQGARFGTVAFF
.,TRBJ2-1,TRBV11-2,.,TGTGCCAGCAGCTTAAATCACTTATACAATGAGCAGTTCTTC,CASSLNHLYNEQFF
.,TRBJ2-1,TRBV20-1,.,TGCAGTGCTAGAGATCCAACAGGAGGGGGCCTTTCATACAATGAGCAGTTCTTC,CSARDPTGGGLSYNEQFF
few,TRBJ2-5,TRBV7-9,TRBD2,TGTGCCAGCAGCTTAGCGGGCGGGAGTAAAGAGACCCAGTACTTC,CASSLAGGSKETQYF
few,TRBJ1-5,TRBV28,TRBD1,TGTGCCAGCAGTTTACCCTCGACAGGGGATGAACATCAGCCCCAGCATTTT,CASSLPSTGDEHQPQHF
.,TRBJ2-7,TRBV7-9,.,TGTGCCAGCAGCCATCCTCGGAGGGAGGTCTCCTACGAGCAGTACTTC,CASSHPRREVSYEQYF
.,TRBJ1-2,TRBV20-1,.,TGCAGTGCTAGATGGGACTATGGCTACACCTTC,CSARWDYGYTF
few,TRBJ2-3,TRBV24-1,TRBD2,TGTGCCACCAGTGATTCCACACTAGCGGGGAGCACAGATACGCAGTATTTT,CATSDSTLAGSTDTQYF
many,TRBJ1-2,TRBV3-1,.,TGTGCCAGCAGCCAAGGAACAGCCGGCCTCTATGGCTACACCTTC,CASSQGTAGLYGYTF
.,TRBJ2-2,TRBV3-1,.,TGTGCCAGCAGCCAAGAGCAATTCGGGGGCTGGAACACCGGGGAGCTGTTTTTT,CASSQEQFGGWNTGELFF
.,TRBJ1-2,TRBV7-2,TRBD1,TGTGCCAACAGCCCAGGGGGCGCCCGCTATGGCTACACCTTC,CANSPGGARYGYTF
.,TRBJ1-2,TRBV11-1,.,TGTGCCAGCAGCTTAGACCCGGCCTTGGGGCTCTATGGCTACACCTTC,CASSLDPALGLYGYTF
many,TRBJ2-1,TRBV27,.,TGTGCCAGCAAAAATCGGGACTTAACCTACAATGAGCAGTTCTTC,CASKNRDLTYNEQFF
.,TRBJ2-3,TRBV30,.,TGTGCCTGGCAAGAACGGGGGGACACAGATATGCAGTATTTT,CAWQERGDTDMQYF
.,TRBJ1-5,TRBV9,.,TGTGCCAGCAGCGTAAATGGTGGCAATCAGCCCCAGCATTTT,CASSVNGGNQPQHF
few,TRBJ2-5,TRBV4-2,TRBD2,TGTGCCAGCAGCCTGAATACCGGGACTAGCGGGGAGACCCAGTACTTC,CASSLNTGTSGETQYF